The next 12 T cell receptor delta chains were all read from a single sample in a study of Vδ1+ human thymocytes. General observations from the study: Thymic TRG and TRD repertoires appeared highly polyclonal, with Gaussian CDR3 length distributions.

Extracted RNA was reverse transcribed into cDNA. CDR3 amplicons came from multiplex PCR with pooled V-gene forward and constant-region reverse primers. TCRdb called clones from the multiplex PCR reads again using CATT. This table holds 20,000 to 25,000 delta-chain clones, about 8% found once. Antigens of these TCRs are unknown. Material: Vdelta1+ gamma-delta thymocytes from the thymus. Subset denoted: FACS-sorted CD3+ TCRalphabeta- TCRVdelta1+ TCRVdelta2- thymocytes. The receptors were sampled from a child less than two years old who had congenital heart surgery.

This chain uses TRDV1 with TRDJ1; 9 positions agree with TRDD3. This CDR3 spans 18 amino acids. With 4 bases clipped from V and 6 bases from J, the junction kept 18 bases outside the gene matches. Germline V gene lookup returns CDR1 TSWWSYY and CDR2 QGS. The CDR3 region has the DNA TGTGCTCTTGGGGTATCCTACTGGGGGACACGGACACCCAATAAACTCATCTTT. Its protein product is CALGVSYWGTRTPNKLIF.

V and J are TRDV2 and TRDJ1; 7 bases match TRDD3. V was pared by 3 bases and J by 0 bases, with 9 bases of the junction left unmatched. CDR1 is GEAIGNYY, CDR2 EKD, per germline. CDR3 length: 16 residues. The CDR3 DNA follows: TGTGCCTGTGACGCCGGTGGGGGACCCTACACCGATAAACTCATCTTT. Translation gives CACDAGGGPYTDKLIF.

This clone is classed as medium-sized (0.01 to 0.1%). V is TRDV2 and J is TRDJ1; D is perhaps TRDD3 (5 bases). With 0 bases removed from V and 0 bases from J, the gap between germline ends came to 16 bases. The CDR3 is made up of 17 amino acids. Germline assignment: CDR1 GEAIGNYY and CDR2 EKD. CDR3 bases: TGTGCCTGTGACACCGAGTGGTCTGGGTCGTACACCGATAAACTCATCTTT. Its translation is CACDTEWSGSYTDKLIF.

With respect to this clone: This CDR3 is also generated by other DNA sequences in the sample. The chain has TRDV2 and TRDJ1, with 12 bases aligning to TRDD3. Trimming at V came to 1 base and at J to 0 bases, leaving 11 bases not matched to a gene. Germline-derived CDR1 and CDR2 are GEAIGNYY and EKD. The CDR3 contains 19 residues. CDR3 bases: TGTGCCTGTGACACGGACTGGGGGATACCAACCAAGTACACCGATAAACTCATCTTT. Encoded protein: CACDTDWGIPTKYTDKLIF.

This clone appeared a few times. This chain connects TRDV1 to TRDJ1, with D perhaps TRDD3 (6 bases). Germline assignment: CDR1 TSWWSYY and CDR2 QGS. CDR3 length: 14 residues. Trimming shortened V by 3 bases and J by 2 bases, and 10 bases separated the two germline ends. The CDR3 bases are TGTGCTCTTGGGGACTGCGGGGGAACCGATAAACTCATCTTT. The encoded protein is CALGDCGGTDKLIF.

This clone was counted a few times. The rearrangement links TRDV1 to TRDJ2; TRDD3 might be the D (6 bases). Germline V gene data show CDR1 as TSWWSYY and CDR2 as QGS. The CDR3 has 15 amino acids. CDR3 loop: CAQTGRYDIEAQLFF. CDR3 bases: TGTGCACAAACTGGGCGATACGACATAGAAGCACAACTCTTCTTT.

There are a few counts of this clone. The chain uses TRDV1 and TRDJ1; TRDD3 agrees at 9 bases. Per germline, CDR1 TSWWSYY and CDR2 QGS. Germline trimming cut 2 bases from V and 1 base from J; bases unmatched to any gene: 26. The CDR3 is 23 amino acids. CDR3 protein: CALGEKGFQAEYDWGNITDKLIF. In nucleotides, the CDR3 is TGTGCTCTTGGGGAAAAGGGGTTCCAGGCGGAATACGACTGGGGGAACATCACCGATAAACTCATCTTT.

This clone was observed a handful of times. The chain has TRDV1 and TRDJ1; 13 bases line up with TRDD3. V shed 0 bases, J shed 3 bases, and the junction held 7 bases outside the gene matches. The germline V gene encodes CDR1 TSWWSYY and CDR2 QGS. The CDR3 covers 18 residues. CDR3 bases: TGTGCTCTTGGGGAACTAGAACTGGGGGATACGCAGTCCGATAAACTCATCTTT. It translates to CALGELELGDTQSDKLIF.

This clone has more than one count but fewer than ten. The chain joins TRDV1 to TRDJ1; 13 bases are a match to TRDD3. V lost 4 bases to trimming and J lost 1 base; unmatched junction nucleotides: 30. Germline values: CDR1 TSWWSYY, CDR2 QGS. This CDR3 has 25 residues. CDR3 in DNA: TGTGCTCTTGGGGGACGAAGCCCCGGCCCTAGTACTGGGGGATACGCTTGGTGGGGCACCGATAAACTCATCTTT. This translates into CALGGRSPGPSTGGYAWWGTDKLIF.

The rearrangement uses TRDV1 and TRDJ1; TRDD3 matches 12 bases. The CDR3 loop spans 17 amino acids. After removal of 1 base from V and 3 bases from J, the junction contained 6 bases not matched to a gene. Per germline, CDR1 TSWWSYY and CDR2 QGS. CDR3 loop: CALGERPAGGYADKLIF. The CDR3, as DNA: TGTGCTCTTGGGGAACGCCCGGCTGGGGGATACGCCGATAAACTCATCTTT.

V gene TRDV1 combines with J gene TRDJ1, with a possible D match to TRDD2 (5 bases). V lost 0 bases and J 2 bases, leaving 19 bases between the germline ends. Germline V gene data show CDR1 as TSWWSYY and CDR2 as QGS. The CDR3 runs 18 residues. This CDR3 reads CALGELNGPSTNTDKLIF. The CDR3, as DNA: TGTGCTCTTGGGGAACTAAACGGACCTTCTACGAATACCGATAAACTCATCTTT.

There are a few counts of this clone. This rearrangement joins TRDV1 to TRDJ2, with 12 nucleotides matching TRDD3. This CDR3 is built from 20 residues. Losses at the gene ends were 1 base for V and 2 bases for J; bases not matched to a gene: 11. Germline V gives CDR1 TSWWSYY, CDR2 QGS. CDR3 DNA sequence: TGTGCTCTTGGGGAACGGGCTGGGGGATACGCGAAACGGTTGACAGCACAACTCTTCTTT. Protein product: CALGERAGGYAKRLTAQLFF.